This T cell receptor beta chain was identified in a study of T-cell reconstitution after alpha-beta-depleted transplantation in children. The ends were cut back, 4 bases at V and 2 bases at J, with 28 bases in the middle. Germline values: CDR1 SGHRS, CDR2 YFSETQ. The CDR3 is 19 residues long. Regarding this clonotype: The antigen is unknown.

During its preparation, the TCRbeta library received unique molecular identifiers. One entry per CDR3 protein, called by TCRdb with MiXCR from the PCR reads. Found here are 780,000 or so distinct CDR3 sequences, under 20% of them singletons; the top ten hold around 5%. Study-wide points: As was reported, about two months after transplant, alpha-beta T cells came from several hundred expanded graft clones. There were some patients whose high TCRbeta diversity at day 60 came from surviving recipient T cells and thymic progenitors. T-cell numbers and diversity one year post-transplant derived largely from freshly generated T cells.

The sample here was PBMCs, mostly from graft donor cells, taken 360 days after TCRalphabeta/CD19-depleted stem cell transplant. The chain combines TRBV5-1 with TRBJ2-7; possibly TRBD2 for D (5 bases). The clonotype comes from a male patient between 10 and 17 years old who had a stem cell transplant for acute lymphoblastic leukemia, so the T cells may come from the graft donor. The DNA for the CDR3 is TGCGCCAGCAGCGGACTGCGGCGCCACGCTGTAGGAGGCGCCTACGAGCAGTACTTC. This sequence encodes CASSGLRRHAVGGAYEQYF.